The subject of this entry is one TCR beta chain. Antigen specificity is unknown. Trimming left V 4 bases short and J 4 bases short, with 13 bases between. Germline assignment: CDR1 MGHRA and CDR2 YSYEKL. The CDR3 is 15 residues long. This sample is part of a study of T cell responses to AZD1222 COVID-19 vaccine. General study points: Dominant CD4 TCR responses targeted spike regions 160-218 and 743-854. The study found Spike-specific TCR breadth and depth rose after two AZD1222 doses. Reports say nearly half of spike-specific TCRs go after unmutated variant regions.

Generated by immunoSEQ multiplex PCR, the TCRdb table keeps only in-frame clones and is missing some. This repertoire shows about 54,000 clones, nearly 90% found once; its top ten account for 3.9%. The source is an adult in good health. Specimen: peripheral blood, collected on day 0 of AZD1222 vaccination. The genes are TRBV4-1 and TRBJ2-2; TRBD1 might be the D (6 bases). DNA for the CDR3: TGCGCCAGCAGCCTTTCCACAGGGTTCACCGGGGAGCTGTTTTTT. Amino acids: CASSLSTGFTGELFF.